The 30 T cell receptor beta chains below come from one sample, sequenced in a study of beta chain features in type 1 diabetes. Expressed TCRB transcripts were sequenced, since all the RNA that had been isolated was reverse transcribed. Here immunoSEQ multiplex PCR was the method, and the copy in TCRdb shows in-frame clones only, minus some. The profile shows more than 350,000 clones, about an eighth of them singletons. The sequenced material came from naive CD4+ T cells from blood. Receptors were obtained from a woman aged 18-29 years in good health.

This clone has just a few counts. The V call is TRBV7-8, the J call TRBJ2-1, with 7 bases matching TRBD2. The CDR3 is 13 amino acids. Germline lookup yields CDR1 SGHVS and CDR2 FQNEAQ. J gave up 16 bases and V 0 bases, and 9 bases lay outside the gene matches. DNA of the CDR3: TGTGCCAGCAGCTTAGCGGGAGGGCCCTCGGGTTTCTTC. It is translated as CASSLAGGPSGFF. Full variable domain (outside the CDR3, taken from reference TRBV7-8 and TRBJ2-1): GAGVSQSPRYKVAKRGQDVALRCDPISGHVSLFWYQQALGQGPEFLTYFQNEAQLDKSGLPSDRFFAERPEGSVSTLKIQRTQQEDSAVYLCASSLAGGPSGFFGPGTRLTVL.

The J gene is TRBJ2-4, the V gene TRBV29-1; TRBD1 matches 9 bases. With V trimmed by 4 bases and J by 8 bases, 9 bases remained unmatched. Per germline, CDR1 SQVTM and CDR2 ANQGSEA. The CDR3 is 14 amino acids. This CDR3 reads CSVAQTGGMDIQYF. Written as DNA, the CDR3 is TGCAGCGTTGCGCAAACAGGGGGCATGGACATTCAGTACTTC.

The J gene is TRBJ2-7, the V gene TRBV29-1; TRBD1 matches at 10 bases. The CDR3 covers 15 residues. CDR1 and CDR2 (germline): SQVTM, ANQGSEA. The ends lost 5 bases at V and 3 bases at J; junction bases unmatched: 10. CDR3: CSVRRGTGDIYEQYF. The CDR3, as DNA: TGCAGCGTTCGCCGGGGGACAGGGGATATCTACGAGCAGTACTTC.

The V and J genes are TRBV4-1 and TRBJ2-1; D tentatively reads TRBD1 or TRBD2 (5 bases each). Trimming took off 3 bases at V and 0 bases at J, with 12 bases between the two ends. CDR1 and CDR2 (germline): MGHRA, YSYEKL. The CDR3 contains 16 residues. CDR3 protein: CASSHPGRTSYNEQFF. DNA for the CDR3: TGCGCCAGCAGCCATCCGGGGCGGACCTCCTACAATGAGCAGTTCTTC.

V usage is TRBV5-6 and J usage is TRBJ2-7; 7 positions agree with TRBD1. The V gene end was trimmed by 5 bases and the J gene end by 0 bases; junction bases not matched to a gene: 5. Germline values: CDR1 SGHDT, CDR2 YYEEEE. The CDR3 loop spans 14 amino acids. This chain's CDR3 is CASRYTGASYEQYV. CDR3 nucleotides: TGTGCCAGCAGATACACAGGGGCCTCCTACGAGCAGTACGTC.

This clone was observed a handful of times. V and J are TRBV11-1 and TRBJ2-1; 14 bases agree with TRBD2. The CDR3 is 16 amino acids. V shed 4 bases and J 7 bases; nucleotides not matched to a gene: 6. Germline CDR1 reads SGHAT; CDR2 reads FQDESV (reference sequence). The CDR3 loop is CASSWTSGRRRNEQFF. CDR3 sequence (DNA): TGTGCCAGCAGCTGGACTAGCGGGAGGAGAAGGAATGAGCAGTTCTTC.

V is TRBV5-1 and J is TRBJ2-1; D is possibly TRBD1 or TRBD2 (5 bases each). Germline V gene data show CDR1 as SGHRS and CDR2 as YFSETQ. The CDR3 covers 13 residues. V was trimmed by 4 bases and J by 7 bases, leaving 12 bases between them. CDR3 protein: CASSRDPLNEQFF. CDR3 coding DNA: TGCGCCAGCAGCCGGGACCCTCTAAATGAGCAGTTCTTC.

The rearrangement uses TRBV4-1 and TRBJ1-6; the D gene is possibly TRBD1 (5 bases). CDR1 is MGHRA, CDR2 YSYEKL, per germline. The CDR3 has 15 residues. V gave up 1 base and J gave up 6 bases, with 10 bases separating them. CDR3 in DNA: TGCGCCAGCAGCCAAGCAGGGCTTACTAATTCACCCCTCCACTTT. Translation gives CASSQAGLTNSPLHF.

This clone was seen many times. The V call is TRBV29-1, the J call TRBJ2-4; TRBD1 or TRBD2 may be the D gene (5 bases each). The CDR3 has 14 residues. Looked up from germline, CDR1 is SQVTM and CDR2 is ANQGSEA. Trimming removed 6 bases at V and 1 base at J, with 13 bases between. The CDR3 here is CSVDVRGAKNIQYF. The CDR3, as DNA: TGCAGCGTGGACGTACGGGGCGCCAAAAACATTCAGTACTTC.

The V call is TRBV30, the J call TRBJ2-1; 11 bases fit TRBD2. The CDR3 extends over 13 amino acids. Per germline, CDR1 GTSNPN and CDR2 SVGIG (reference sequence). V trimming: 7 bases; J trimming: 3 bases; junction bases outside the gene matches: 2. The CDR3, as DNA: TGTGCCTCCGGGACTAGCGGCTACAATGAGCAGTTCTTC. It specifies CASGTSGYNEQFF. The full variable domain, completed using reference TRBV30 and TRBJ2-1, is SQTIHQWPATLVQPVGSPLSLECTVEGTSNPNLYWYRQAAGRGLQLLFYSVGIGQISSEVPQNLSASRPQDRQFILSSKKLLLSDSGFYLCASGTSGYNEQFFGPGTRLTVL.

This clone was counted only a few times. The chain combines TRBV5-4 with TRBJ2-1, with TRBD2 identical over 14 bases. The CDR3 totals 15 residues. V gave up 4 bases and J gave up 3 bases; unmatched junction bases: 0. Germline-derived CDR1 and CDR2 are SGHNT and YYREEE (reference sequence). The DNA for the CDR3 is TGTGCCAGCAGCGGGACTAGCGGGAGCTACAATGAGCAGTTCTTC. It encodes CASSGTSGSYNEQFF.

The J gene is TRBJ2-1, the V gene TRBV7-9; 13 bases align to TRBD2. V lost 5 bases and J lost 7; bases outside the gene matches: 8. This CDR3 region has 16 residues. Germline-derived CDR1 and CDR2 are SEHNR and FQNEAQ (reference sequence). The CDR3 protein is CASSAAQLAGGNEQFF. The CDR3 DNA reads as TGTGCCAGCAGCGCCGCTCAACTAGCGGGAGGGAATGAGCAGTTCTTC.

The V gene is TRBV11-2, the J gene TRBJ2-5, with TRBD2 matching over 8 bases. Trimming at V came to 3 bases and at J to 4 bases, leaving 4 bases not matched to a gene. The CDR3 spans 14 residues. In germline, CDR1 is SGHAT, CDR2 FQNNGV. CDR3 bases: TGTGCCAGCAGCTTGGGGCGGGGGGTAGAGACCCAGTACTTC. This sequence encodes CASSLGRGVETQYF.

The chain recombines TRBV6-5 with TRBJ2-5, with unresolved D. This CDR3 has 12 residues. Germline CDR1 reads MNHEY; CDR2 reads SVGAGI. The V and J ends lost 5 bases and 4 bases respectively, with 8 bases between them. CDR3 DNA sequence: TGTGCCAGCAGTACAACCCTAGAGACCCAGTACTTC. It yields the protein CASSTTLETQYF.

This clone was seen a single time. The gene calls are TRBV7-8 and TRBJ2-1, with TRBD1 as a possible D gene (6 bases). This CDR3 contains 12 residues. The V end was cut by 5 bases, the J end by 13 bases, with 15 bases between. Germline assignment: CDR1 SGHVS and CDR2 FQNEAQ. The CDR3 nucleotides are TGTGCCAGCAGCATATATGGGGGCGCCCAGTTCTTC. It codes for CASSIYGGAQFF.

This clone was recorded a few times. The chain joins TRBV28 to TRBJ1-4, with D unclear. Germline lookup yields CDR1 MDHEN and CDR2 SYDVKM. The CDR3 sequence is 13 residues long. V lost 6 bases and J 8 bases, leaving 13 bases between the germline ends. The DNA of the CDR3 is TGTGCCAGCAGCTATGGGCCGGGCGAAAAACTGTTTTTT. This encodes CASSYGPGEKLFF.

The rearrangement links TRBV9 to TRBJ2-4; TRBD1 might be the D (6 bases). V was clipped by 4 bases and J by 7 bases, with 18 bases between them. The CDR3 loop spans 15 amino acids. Germline assignment: CDR1 SGDLS and CDR2 YYNGEE. The CDR3: CASSHSGARRNIQYF. In DNA form, the CDR3 reads TGTGCCAGCAGCCACTCAGGGGCGCGGAGGAACATTCAGTACTTC.

The chain carries TRBV29-1 and TRBJ2-3; TRBD1 matches 8 bases. V lost 3 bases and J lost 1; bases outside the gene matches: 6. CDR1 and CDR2 from the germline V gene are SQVTM and ANQGSEA. The CDR3 contains 15 residues. The CDR3 DNA reads as TGCAGCGTTGATTCCGACAGGGGAGGCACAGATACGCAGTATTTT. Its translation: CSVDSDRGGTDTQYF.

The V gene is TRBV9, the J gene TRBJ2-7; 8 bases line up with TRBD1. Germline CDR1 is SGDLS and CDR2 is YYNGEE. With V trimmed by 0 bases and J by 1 base, 6 bases remained unmatched. The CDR3 extends over 16 amino acids. This CDR3 reads CASSVAPQGASYEQYF. As DNA, the CDR3 is TGTGCCAGCAGCGTAGCCCCCCAGGGGGCTTCCTACGAGCAGTACTTC.

This clone was seen only a few times. The chain combines TRBV29-1 with TRBJ2-5; D perhaps matches TRBD2 (5 bases). V lost 2 bases and J 5 bases, leaving 9 bases between the germline ends. The CDR3 totals 12 residues. CDR1 and CDR2 from the germline V gene are SQVTM and ANQGSEA. CDR3 region: CSVELGGETQYF. Written as DNA, the CDR3 is TGCAGCGTTGAACTCGGCGGGGAGACCCAGTACTTC. Drawing the rest from reference TRBV29-1 and TRBJ2-5, the complete variable domain is SAVISQKPSRDICQRGTSLTIQCQVDSQVTMMFWYRQQPGQSLTLIATANQGSEATYESGFVIDKFPISRPNLTFSTLTVSNMSPEDSSIYLCSVELGGETQYFGPGTRLLVL.

In its sample, this clone was seen a few times. The gene calls are TRBV7-2 and TRBJ1-6, with 7 bases that match TRBD1. The CDR3 has 15 amino acids. Per the germline V gene, CDR1 is SGHTA and CDR2 is FQGNSA. V was pared by 5 bases and J by 10 bases, with 11 bases of the junction left unmatched. The CDR3 bases are TGTGCCAGCAGCGAGAAAGGGGGCTCTAGGTCACCCCTCCACTTT. Protein sequence: CASSEKGGSRSPLHF.

This clone appeared once. CDR3: CASRIVAGDEQYF. DNA for the CDR3: TGTGCCAGCAGGATCGTAGCGGGAGACGAGCAGTACTTC. The V and J genes are TRBV27 and TRBJ2-7; TRBD2 agrees at 9 bases. The CDR3 has 13 amino acids. Germline V gene data show CDR1 as MNHEY and CDR2 as SMNVEV (reference sequence). The J segment lost 5 bases and the V segment lost 6 bases, leaving 5 bases of the junction unmatched.

The V gene is TRBV7-8, the J gene TRBJ2-6; D gene uncertain. V lost 1 base, J lost 2 bases, and 3 bases lay in between. This CDR3 has 14 amino acids. Germline CDR1 reads SGHVS; CDR2 reads FQNEAQ. CDR3 DNA sequence: TGTGCCAGCAGCTTAGACCCTGGGGCCAACGTCCTGACTTTC. This encodes CASSLDPGANVLTF.

The chain has TRBV19 and TRBJ2-4; 13 nucleotides align to TRBD2. V gave up 5 bases and J gave up 2 bases; unmatched junction bases: 3. The CDR3 has 16 amino acids. CDR1 LNHDA and CDR2 SQIVND come from the germline V gene (reference sequence). The CDR3 DNA sequence: TGTGCCAGTAGTTTGACTAGCGGGAGGCCCAAAAACATTCAGTACTTC. Translated: CASSLTSGRPKNIQYF.

This clone was detected a few times. The chain joins TRBV6-5 to TRBJ2-7; TRBD2 matches at 11 bases. CDR1 is MNHEY and CDR2 is SVGAGI in the germline V gene. The CDR3 is 15 amino acids. V dropped 0 bases and J dropped 6; count of bases not matched to a gene: 4. DNA for the CDR3: TGTGCCAGCAGTTACTCGACTAGCGGGACGGGCGAGCAGTACTTC. This encodes CASSYSTSGTGEQYF.

V gene TRBV5-5 combines with J gene TRBJ2-7, with D perhaps TRBD1 (6 bases). Germline V lookup: CDR1 SGHKS, CDR2 YYEKEE (reference sequence). The CDR3 covers 13 residues. Trimming pared 6 bases from V and 1 base from J, leaving 11 bases between. CDR3 in amino acids: CASIPTGSYEQYF. As DNA, the CDR3 is TGTGCCAGCATCCCGACAGGATCCTACGAGCAGTACTTC.

The chain's CDR3 is CATSRAGGSTGELFF. CDR3 in DNA: TGTGCCACCAGCAGAGCAGGGGGTTCCACCGGGGAGCTGTTTTTT. The V and J genes are TRBV15 and TRBJ2-2, with 7 bases fitting TRBD1. Losses at the gene ends were 1 base for V and 4 bases for J; bases not matched to a gene: 3. Germline V lookup: CDR1 LNHNV, CDR2 YYDKDF (reference sequence). The CDR3 sequence is 15 residues long.

The gene calls are TRBV19 and TRBJ2-7; D perhaps matches TRBD1 (5 bases). V lost 5 bases, J lost 2 bases, and 13 bases lay in between. In germline, CDR1 is LNHDA, CDR2 SQIVND (reference sequence). The CDR3 loop spans 14 amino acids. The CDR3 reads CASSVQGITYEQYF. The CDR3 DNA reads as TGTGCCAGTAGTGTCCAGGGCATTACCTACGAGCAGTACTTC.

This clone was seen more than once but under ten times. One end of the junction is discordant with germline, which a read error may explain. This chain links TRBV7-7 with TRBJ2-3; unclear D gene. This CDR3 is 13 amino acids long. CDR1 and CDR2 (germline): SSHAT, FNYEAQ (reference sequence). The CDR3 is CASSLEVTDTQYF. DNA for the CDR3: TGTGCTAGCAGCTTAGAAGTCACAGATACGCAGTATTTT.

This clone occurred a few times. This chain joins TRBV18 and TRBJ2-2; 7 nucleotides line up with TRBD1. CDR3 length: 20 amino acids. Looked up from germline, CDR1 is KGHSH and CDR2 is LQKENI. J gave up 0 bases and V 1 base, and 14 bases lay outside the gene matches. Here the CDR3 DNA reads TGTGCCAGCTCACCACGCTATACGGACAGGTCCTACGCGAACACCGGGGAGCTGTTTTTT. Amino acid sequence: CASSPRYTDRSYANTGELFF.